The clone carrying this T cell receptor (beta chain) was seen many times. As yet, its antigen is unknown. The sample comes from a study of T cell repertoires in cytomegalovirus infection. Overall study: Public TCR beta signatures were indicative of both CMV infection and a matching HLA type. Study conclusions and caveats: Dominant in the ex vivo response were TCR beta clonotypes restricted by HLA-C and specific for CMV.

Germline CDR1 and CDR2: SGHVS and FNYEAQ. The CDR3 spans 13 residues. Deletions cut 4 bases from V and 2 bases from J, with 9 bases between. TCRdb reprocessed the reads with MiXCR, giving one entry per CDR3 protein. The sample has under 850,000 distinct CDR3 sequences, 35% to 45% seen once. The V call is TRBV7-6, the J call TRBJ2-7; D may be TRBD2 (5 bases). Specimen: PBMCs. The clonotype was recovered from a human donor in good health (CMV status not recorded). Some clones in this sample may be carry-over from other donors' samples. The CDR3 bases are TGTGCCAGCAGCTCCGGACTCGCCTACGAGCAGTACTTC. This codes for CASSSGLAYEQYF. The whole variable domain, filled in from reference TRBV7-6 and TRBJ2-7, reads GAGVSQSPRYKVTKRGQDVALRCDPISGHVSLYWYRQALGQGPEFLTYFNYEAQQDKSGLPNDRFSAERPEGSISTLTIQRTEQRDSAMYRCASSSGLAYEQYFGPGTRLTVT.